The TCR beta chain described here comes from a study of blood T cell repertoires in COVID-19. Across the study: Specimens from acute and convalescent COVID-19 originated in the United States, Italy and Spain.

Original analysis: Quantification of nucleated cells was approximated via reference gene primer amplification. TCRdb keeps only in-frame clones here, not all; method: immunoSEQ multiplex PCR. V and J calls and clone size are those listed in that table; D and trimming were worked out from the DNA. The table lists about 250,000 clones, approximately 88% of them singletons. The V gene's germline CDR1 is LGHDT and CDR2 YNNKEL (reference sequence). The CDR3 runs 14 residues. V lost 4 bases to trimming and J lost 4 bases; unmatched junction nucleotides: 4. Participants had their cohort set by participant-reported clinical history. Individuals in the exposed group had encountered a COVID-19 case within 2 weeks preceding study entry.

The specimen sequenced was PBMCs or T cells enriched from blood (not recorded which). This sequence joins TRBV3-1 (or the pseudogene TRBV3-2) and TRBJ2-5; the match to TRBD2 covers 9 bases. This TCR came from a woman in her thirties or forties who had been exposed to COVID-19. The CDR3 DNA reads TGTGCCAGCAGCCCTGCTAGCGGGGCAGAGACCCAGTACTTC. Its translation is CASSPASGAETQYF.